The 17 T cell receptor beta chains below come from one sample, sequenced in a study of STAT3 mutations in large granular lymphocyte leukemia. Study-wide points: In T-cell large granular lymphocyte leukemia, about half of patients showed multiple immunodominant subclonotypes.

The assay was immunoSEQ multiplex PCR, and TCRdb's table has in-frame clones only and misses some. The sample contains about 42,000 clones, about 81% of which appear only once. The antigens for these receptors are not known. Input material: PBMCs. These receptors originate from a human donor with T large granular lymphocyte leukemia. Some clones in this sample may be carry-over from other donors' samples.

This chain joins TRBV18 and TRBJ2-7; D is unclear. V lost 3 bases, J lost 4 bases, and 7 bases lay in between. This CDR3 comprises 12 residues. Germline V gives CDR1 KGHSH, CDR2 LQKENI. The CDR3 loop is CASSPIGYEQYF. CDR3 sequence (DNA): TGTGCCAGCTCACCGATCGGATACGAGCAGTACTTC.

The chain combines TRBV10-2 with TRBJ2-7, with D tentatively TRBD1 (5 bases). CDR3 size: 14 residues. CDR1 and CDR2 from the germline V gene are WSHSY and SAAADI. V lost 3 bases to trimming and J lost 2 bases, with 11 bases between them. The CDR3 protein is CASSDRAPTYEQYV. CDR3 DNA: TGCGCCAGCAGTGACAGGGCCCCTACCTACGAGCAGTACGTC.

This chain uses TRBV7-8 with TRBJ1-2; 7 nucleotides agree with TRBD1. This CDR3 has 15 amino acids. V lost 2 bases and J lost 7; bases outside the gene matches: 10. Germline assignment: CDR1 SGHVS and CDR2 FQNEAQ. The CDR3 sequence is CASSLQRAGGFGYTF. CDR3 sequence (DNA): TGTGCCAGCAGCTTACAACGGGCAGGGGGATTTGGCTACACCTTC. The whole variable domain, filled in from reference TRBV7-8 and TRBJ1-2, reads GAGVSQSPRYKVAKRGQDVALRCDPISGHVSLFWYQQALGQGPEFLTYFQNEAQLDKSGLPSDRFFAERPEGSVSTLKIQRTQQEDSAVYLCASSLQRAGGFGYTFGSGTRLTVV.

This sequence joins TRBV19 and TRBJ1-5; no clear D. The CDR3 consists of 12 residues. Trimming stripped 0 bases from V and 5 bases from J, with 2 bases between. Germline loops: CDR1 LNHDA, CDR2 SQIVND (reference sequence). The CDR3 protein is CASSIDYQPQHF. CDR3 nucleotides: TGTGCCAGTAGTATAGATTATCAGCCCCAGCATTTT.

Only a few counts were recorded for this clone. The chain uses TRBV27 and TRBJ2-1; D gene unclear. Deletions cut 6 bases from V and 3 bases from J, with 12 bases between. The CDR3 is 14 residues long. Germline values: CDR1 MNHEY, CDR2 SMNVEV (reference sequence). The CDR3 DNA follows: TGTGCCAGCAGCCAAAACCCAAGCTACAATGAGCAGTTCTTC. This codes for CASSQNPSYNEQFF.

The chain couples TRBV5-1 to TRBJ1-2; 7 bases line up with TRBD1. Germline CDR1 reads SGHRS; CDR2 reads YFSETQ. The CDR3 extends over 12 amino acids. The V gene end was trimmed by 2 bases and the J gene end by 7 bases; junction bases not matched to a gene: 2. The CDR3 sequence: CASSLGGRGYTF. In DNA form, the CDR3 reads TGCGCCAGCAGCTTAGGGGGCCGTGGCTACACCTTC.

The V and J genes are TRBV4-2 and TRBJ1-6, with D unclear. This CDR3 contains 17 residues. Trimming took off 0 bases at V and 6 bases at J, with 15 bases between the two ends. Per the germline V gene, CDR1 is LGHNA and CDR2 is YNFKEQ. The CDR3 DNA is TGTGCCAGCAGCCAAGAGGGCAACCCGCGGGGTAATTCACCCCTCCACTTT. Protein product: CASSQEGNPRGNSPLHF.

The chain has TRBV19 and TRBJ1-5; D might be TRBD1 (5 bases). There are 16 residues in the CDR3. Trimming shortened V by 5 bases and J by 0 bases, and 14 bases separated the two germline ends. Germline CDR1 is LNHDA and CDR2 is SQIVND (reference sequence). This CDR3 is CASSPNRTLSNQPQHF. In nucleotides, the CDR3 is TGTGCCAGTAGTCCCAACCGGACACTTAGCAATCAGCCCCAGCATTTT.

The V and J genes are TRBV5-6 and TRBJ2-5; D possibly uses TRBD1 or TRBD2 (5 bases each). This CDR3 region has 13 residues. Looked up from germline, CDR1 is SGHDT and CDR2 is YYEEEE. The germline V and J ends were trimmed by 0 bases and 5 bases, with 8 bases remaining between them. In DNA form, the CDR3 reads TGTGCCAGCAGCTTGGGAGGGGTGGAGACCCAGTACTTC. This gives the protein CASSLGGVETQYF.

This chain uses TRBV6-6 with TRBJ1-5; 9 nucleotides agree with TRBD1. The CDR3 is 14 amino acids. The germline V gene has CDR1 MNHNY and CDR2 SVGAGI (reference sequence). After removal of 6 bases from V and 4 bases from J, the junction contained 4 bases not matched to a gene. The CDR3 nucleotides are TGTGCCAGCAGCCCCGGGACAGGGAATCAGCCCCAGCATTTT. Protein: CASSPGTGNQPQHF.

This chain links TRBV5-1 with TRBJ2-5; 8 bases match TRBD2. Trimming cost V 6 bases and J 3 bases; bases outside gene matches: 4. This CDR3 has 13 residues. Germline V CDR1 and CDR2: SGHRS, YFSETQ. The CDR3, as DNA: TGCGCCAGCACGAACGGGAGGGAAGAGACCCAGTACTTC. It codes for CASTNGREETQYF. The variable domain in full, with the rest retrieved from reference TRBV5-1 and TRBJ2-5, is KAGVTQTPRYLIKTRGQQVTLSCSPISGHRSVSWYQQTPGQGLQFLFEYFSETQRNKGNFPGRFSGRQFSNSRSEMNVSTLELGDSALYLCASTNGREETQYFGPGTRLLVL.

The chain couples TRBV25-1 to TRBJ2-1, with D unresolved. The CDR3 consists of 10 residues. Germline lookup yields CDR1 MGHDK and CDR2 SYGVNS. Trimming removed 5 bases from V and 4 bases from J, with 0 bases in between. The CDR3 bases are TGTGCCAGCAGTTACAATGAGCAGTTCTTC. Its protein product is CASSYNEQFF.

This chain connects TRBV5-1 to TRBJ2-3, with D maybe TRBD1 (5 bases). Germline V CDR1 and CDR2: SGHRS, YFSETQ. The CDR3 runs to 14 residues. Trimming left V 2 bases short and J 2 bases short, with 9 bases between. The CDR3 DNA reads TGCGCCAGCAGCTTTGGCAGGGACACAGATACGCAGTATTTT. Protein sequence: CASSFGRDTDTQYF.

There are a few counts of this clone. The V and J genes are TRBV7-9 and TRBJ1-6; TRBD1 is a possible D gene (6 bases). V was trimmed by 1 base and J by 10 bases, leaving 11 bases between them. The germline gives CDR1 SEHNR, CDR2 FQNEAQ (reference sequence). CDR3 size: 14 residues. CDR3 DNA: TGTGCCAGCAGCTTAGGACAGGCTGGCTCACCCCTCCACTTT. Amino acid sequence: CASSLGQAGSPLHF.

The rearrangement uses TRBV5-1 and TRBJ2-2; D unresolved. The V end lost 3 bases, the J end lost 5 bases, and 14 bases lay between the germline ends. The CDR3 runs 15 residues. Germline V gives CDR1 SGHRS, CDR2 YFSETQ. The DNA for the CDR3 is TGCGCCAGCAGCTCCAACAATCCAGCGACCGGGGAGCTGTTTTTT. As protein: CASSSNNPATGELFF.

The chain joins TRBV10-3 to TRBJ1-1; D remains unclear. Deletions cut 1 base from V and 4 bases from J, with 1 base between. Per the germline V gene, CDR1 is ENHRY and CDR2 is SYGVKD. The CDR3 is made up of 11 amino acids. CDR3 amino acids: CAISEFTEAFF. The CDR3 DNA reads as TGTGCCATCAGTGAGTTCACTGAAGCTTTCTTT.

The V and J genes are TRBV30 and TRBJ2-4; 8 bases match TRBD2. The CDR3 spans 17 residues. The germline CDR1 and CDR2 sequences are GTSNPN and SVGIG (reference sequence). V was pared by 2 bases and J by 0 bases, with 9 bases of the junction left unmatched. The CDR3 nucleotides read TGTGCCTGGAGTCCCACCGGGGGGGGTTTAGCCAAAAACATTCAGTACTTC. This gives the protein CAWSPTGGGLAKNIQYF.